The source of this TCR beta chain is a study of CD8+CD57+ T cells in acquired aplastic anemia. Whole-study context: An average of roughly 2.9 ug of DNA was obtained from sorted CD4+ and CD8+ cells.

Overall study findings and caveats: Patients versus controls showed no significant CD8+ Simpson's diversity difference. Between patients and controls, approximately 29 CD8+ CDR3 sequences were found in common.

Researchers used genomic DNA as the template to profile TCR beta VDJ and CDR3. TCRdb passed the reads through MiXCR, listing each CDR3 protein once. The repertoire holds about 58,000 distinct CDR3 sequences, with roughly 60% as singletons. Concerning this clonotype itself: Its antigen is as yet unknown.

CD8+CD57+ cell expansion, shown by flow cytometry, had occurred in the patients selected for sequencing. Blood was sampled before the patients had received any therapy. Germline V CDR1 and CDR2: MGHDK, SYGVNS. Between the trimmed V and J ends, which lost 2 bases and 5 bases, there was a span of 7 bases. The CDR3 runs to 12 residues. The V gene is TRBV25-1, the J gene TRBJ2-7; unclear D gene. The source of this sequence is a human donor with aplastic anemia. The material sequenced was sorted CD4+, CD8+, or CD8+CD57+ T cells (not recorded which) from PBMCs. CDR3 region: CASSERDHEQYF. CDR3 nucleotide sequence: TGTGCCAGCAGTGAACGAGACCACGAGCAGTACTTC.